Shown below are 27 T cell receptor beta chains from a single sample sequenced in a study of cytomegalovirus exposure and HLA in healthy donors. The PCR used 60 Vbeta and 13 Jbeta primers. TCRdb's table, derived via immunoSEQ multiplex PCR, lists solely in-frame clones and lacks some. This table has fewer than 200,000 clones, roughly 71% appearing once. The source material was PBMCs. All receptors come from a woman aged 45-65 years in good health and CMV-seropositive.

V gene TRBV7-9 combines with J gene TRBJ1-1; tentative D call: TRBD1 (5 bases). The germline V and J ends were trimmed by 1 base and 6 bases, with 15 bases remaining between them. Germline V gene sequence: CDR1 SEHNR, CDR2 FQNEAQ (reference sequence). The CDR3 extends over 15 amino acids. The CDR3 loop reads CASSLETRGRAEAFF. The CDR3 bases are TGTGCCAGCAGCTTAGAGACTCGGGGGAGGGCTGAAGCTTTCTTT.

Only a few counts were recorded for this clone. V and J are TRBV2 and TRBJ2-7; no clear D gene. The CDR3 extends over 11 amino acids. Germline CDR1 is SNHLY and CDR2 is FYNNEI. V shed 5 bases and J shed 6 bases, with 8 bases lying between them. The CDR3 region is CASSFISEQYF. The CDR3 DNA is TGTGCCAGCAGTTTCATTTCCGAGCAGTACTTC.

The chain joins TRBV5-6 to TRBJ2-2; D may be TRBD1 (5 bases). Germline loops: CDR1 SGHDT, CDR2 YYEEEE. The CDR3 spans 14 residues. V was trimmed by 2 bases and J by 7 bases, leaving 12 bases between them. This chain's CDR3 is CASSFRQGSGELFF. The CDR3 coding sequence is TGTGCCAGCAGCTTTAGGCAGGGAAGCGGGGAGCTGTTTTTT.

Points on this clone: The identical CDR3 is also encoded by other nucleotide sequences in the sample. The chain couples TRBV10-3 to TRBJ1-1, with D possibly TRBD1 on 5 matching bases. The germline V gene encodes CDR1 ENHRY and CDR2 SYGVKD. Trimming cost V 6 bases and J 0 bases, with 11 bases left between them. The length of the CDR3 is 14 residues. CDR3 loop: CAISPPGLNTEAFF. CDR3 in DNA: TGTGCCATCAGCCCCCCAGGGTTGAACACTGAAGCTTTCTTT.

The V and J genes are TRBV7-8 and TRBJ1-5; 8 bases map to TRBD1. The CDR3 covers 16 residues. Trimming at V came to 3 bases and at J to 5 bases, leaving 9 bases not matched to a gene. Germline lookup yields CDR1 SGHVS and CDR2 FQNEAQ. CDR3 sequence (DNA): TGTGCCAGCAGCTTCCGACAGGGGACGATCTATCAGCCCCAGCATTTT. Translating it yields CASSFRQGTIYQPQHF.

This chain connects TRBV6-5 to TRBJ1-5, with 7 bases aligning to TRBD1. V trimming: 6 bases; J trimming: 4 bases; junction bases outside the gene matches: 6. This CDR3 has 14 residues. In germline, CDR1 is MNHEY, CDR2 SVGAGI. In DNA form, the CDR3 reads TGTGCCAGCAGAGCAGCAGGGGGTAATCAGCCCCAGCATTTT. Translation gives CASRAAGGNQPQHF.

The chain employs TRBV19 and TRBJ1-5; TRBD1 might be the D (5 bases). CDR1 and CDR2 from the germline V gene are LNHDA and SQIVND (reference sequence). The ends were cut back, 1 base at V and 6 bases at J, with 16 bases in the middle. This CDR3 has 16 residues. The CDR3 loop is CASSIVGAVRSQPQHF. CDR3 DNA: TGTGCCAGTAGTATAGTAGGGGCAGTCAGGAGTCAGCCCCAGCATTTT.

J is TRBJ1-2 and V is TRBV5-6, with a tentative D call TRBD1 (6 bases). The CDR3 length is 14 residues. CDR1 is SGHDT, CDR2 YYEEEE, per germline. V dropped 0 bases and J dropped 6 bases, with 12 bases sitting between them. In nucleotides, the CDR3 is TGTGCCAGCAGCTTGGGGTGGGGGCAAAATGGCTACACCTTC. Its translation is CASSLGWGQNGYTF.

The chain links TRBV28 to TRBJ1-2, with 7 bases fitting TRBD1. V trimming: 5 bases; J trimming: 8 bases; junction bases outside the gene matches: 11. Germline loops: CDR1 MDHEN, CDR2 SYDVKM. CDR3 size: 14 residues. In DNA, the CDR3 is TGTGCCAGCAGTCTGGGACAGCGGAGGGGAGGCTACACCTTC. It encodes CASSLGQRRGGYTF.

The gene calls are TRBV4-1 and TRBJ2-1; 7 bases match TRBD1. The germline CDR1 and CDR2 sequences are MGHRA and YSYEKL. This CDR3 has 14 amino acids. Trimming took 1 base from V and 7 from J; bases not matched to a gene: 4. The DNA of the CDR3 is TGCGCCAGCAGCCAAGTCGGCAGGGGGAATGAGCAGTTCTTC. Translating it yields CASSQVGRGNEQFF.

The rearrangement links TRBV14 to TRBJ1-1, with TRBD1 matching 9 bases. Trimming removed 5 bases from V and 4 bases from J; junction bases left unmatched: 5. This CDR3 has 14 amino acids. Looked up from germline, CDR1 is SGHDN and CDR2 is FVKESK. The DNA for the CDR3 is TGTGCCAGCAGCTTCGGACAGGGGCCCACTGAAGCTTTCTTT. This translates into CASSFGQGPTEAFF.

J is TRBJ2-5 and V is TRBV2, with 7 bases aligning to TRBD2. There are 13 residues in the CDR3. From germline, CDR1 is SNHLY and CDR2 FYNNEI. The V gene end was trimmed by 8 bases and the J gene end by 5 bases; junction bases not matched to a gene: 8. CDR3 sequence: CASGRTRAETQYF. The CDR3, as DNA: TGTGCCAGCGGGAGGACTAGGGCGGAGACCCAGTACTTC.

V and J are TRBV27 and TRBJ2-7, with D perhaps TRBD1 (5 bases). Between the trimmed V and J ends, which lost 5 bases and 2 bases, there was a span of 13 bases. In germline, CDR1 is MNHEY, CDR2 SMNVEV (reference sequence). This CDR3 region has 14 residues. CDR3 nucleotide sequence: TGTGCCAGCAGTCCCTTCCAGGGTCCCTACGAGCAGTACTTC. It yields the protein CASSPFQGPYEQYF.

The chain has TRBV28 and TRBJ2-7; 8 bases align to TRBD1. This CDR3 comprises 14 residues. CDR1 and CDR2 (germline): MDHEN, SYDVKM. V shed 1 base and J 11 bases; nucleotides not matched to a gene: 10. CDR3 coding DNA: TGTGCCAGCAGTTTATACGCGGGACAGGACGACAAGTACTTC. It specifies CASSLYAGQDDKYF.

The chain recombines TRBV7-9 with TRBJ2-7, with 9 bases that match TRBD1. CDR1 and CDR2 from the germline V gene are SEHNR and FQNEAQ (reference sequence). J gave up 0 bases and V 1 base, and 4 bases lay outside the gene matches. CDR3 size: 16 residues. CDR3 residues: CASSLVLDRGSYEQYF. The CDR3 DNA is TGTGCCAGCAGCTTAGTGCTGGACAGGGGCTCCTACGAGCAGTACTTC.

The V gene is TRBV29-1, the J gene TRBJ1-1; 8 bases agree with TRBD1. The V and J ends lost 8 bases and 4 bases, in that order; junction bases with no gene match: 9. Per the germline V gene, CDR1 is SQVTM and CDR2 is ANQGSEA. CDR3 length: 13 residues. CDR3 coding DNA: TGCAGCATCAAAGGACAGGGCATCACTGAAGCTTTCTTT. Its protein product is CSIKGQGITEAFF.

Here the CDR3 reads CASSFASGELFF. The DNA of the CDR3 is TGTGCCAGCAGCTTTGCGAGCGGGGAGCTGTTTTTT. The chain joins TRBV7-3 to TRBJ2-2; no firm D call. This CDR3 contains 12 residues. Germline V gene lookup returns CDR1 SGHTA and CDR2 FQGTGA. Deletions cut 3 bases from V and 7 bases from J, with 6 bases between.

The chain recombines TRBV10-3 with TRBJ1-2; 8 nucleotides agree with TRBD1. Germline V gene sequence: CDR1 ENHRY, CDR2 SYGVKD. The CDR3 runs 14 residues. Trimming at V came to 7 bases and at J to 4 bases, leaving 8 bases not matched to a gene. The CDR3 protein is CAITLGQGGYGYTF. The CDR3 bases are TGTGCCATCACTCTTGGACAGGGTGGCTATGGCTACACCTTC.

This clone was counted between two and nine times. This chain uses TRBV30 with TRBJ1-1; D might be TRBD1 (6 bases). Deletions cut 4 bases from V and 1 base from J, with 7 bases between. The CDR3 contains 12 residues. Germline V gene sequence: CDR1 GTSNPN, CDR2 SVGIG (reference sequence). The CDR3 protein is CAWTDRNTEAFF. CDR3 DNA: TGTGCCTGGACGGACAGGAACACTGAAGCTTTCTTT.

This rearrangement joins TRBV30 to TRBJ2-1, with D perhaps matching TRBD1 (6 bases). Germline loops: CDR1 GTSNPN, CDR2 SVGIG (reference sequence). Trimming cost V 0 bases and J 7 bases, with 19 bases left between them. CDR3 length equals 16 residues. As DNA, the CDR3 is TGTGCCTGGAGTGTACCAGGGGACCCTTTTTGGAATGAGCAGTTCTTC. As protein: CAWSVPGDPFWNEQFF.

The chain employs TRBV5-1 and TRBJ2-2, with D possibly matching TRBD1 (6 bases). This CDR3 has 17 residues. Germline CDR1 and CDR2: SGHRS and YFSETQ. With 0 bases removed from V and 0 bases from J, the gap between germline ends came to 12 bases. This chain's CDR3 is CASSLGDIYSNTGELFF. The CDR3 DNA is TGCGCCAGCAGCTTGGGGGACATTTATTCGAACACCGGGGAGCTGTTTTTT.

The chain has TRBV7-9 and TRBJ2-7; D may be TRBD1 (5 bases). CDR1 is SEHNR and CDR2 is FQNEAQ in the germline V gene (reference sequence). The CDR3 is made up of 15 amino acids. Deletions cut 3 bases from V and 0 bases from J, with 12 bases between. The CDR3 spells CASSFIQGRSYEQYF. The CDR3 region has the DNA TGTGCCAGCAGCTTTATCCAGGGCCGCTCCTACGAGCAGTACTTC.

The genes are TRBV2 and TRBJ1-2; 7 bases map to TRBD1. V was clipped by 6 bases and J by 11 bases; unmatched bases: 6. The CDR3 totals 11 residues. Per germline, CDR1 SNHLY and CDR2 FYNNEI. Here the CDR3 reads CASRRGRDYTF. For the CDR3, the DNA is TGTGCCAGCAGGAGGGGGCGGGATTACACCTTC.

The J gene is TRBJ1-3, the V gene TRBV5-1; 9 positions match TRBD1. Losses at the gene ends were 3 bases for V and 2 bases for J; bases not matched to a gene: 3. Germline V gene sequence: CDR1 SGHRS, CDR2 YFSETQ. This CDR3 comprises 15 residues. The DNA for the CDR3 is TGCGCCAGCAGCTATACAGGGGGCGCTGGAAACACCATATATTTT. Its translation is CASSYTGGAGNTIYF.

The J gene is TRBJ2-3, the V gene TRBV15, with D unclear. The CDR3 contains 13 residues. Germline values: CDR1 LNHNV, CDR2 YYDKDF (reference sequence). Deletions cut 0 bases from V and 3 bases from J, with 4 bases between. In nucleotides, the CDR3 is TGTGCCACCAGCAGAGATCCAACAGATACGCAGTATTTT. This sequence encodes CATSRDPTDTQYF.

The chain combines TRBV4-1 with TRBJ2-2; 7 nucleotides line up with TRBD2. V gave up 3 bases and J gave up 1 base; unmatched junction bases: 5. In germline, CDR1 is MGHRA, CDR2 YSYEKL. This CDR3 contains 16 residues. CDR3 bases: TGCGCCAGCAGCCAGTATACGGGGGGGAACACCGGGGAGCTGTTTTTT. Amino acid sequence: CASSQYTGGNTGELFF.

The chain carries TRBV2 and TRBJ1-3, with D perhaps matching TRBD1 (5 bases). V lost 1 base, J lost 4 bases, and 14 bases lay in between. This CDR3 is 16 amino acids long. CDR1 is SNHLY, CDR2 FYNNEI, per germline. The CDR3 loop reads CASSEGSGGVGNTIYF. The CDR3 DNA reads as TGTGCCAGCAGTGAAGGTTCTGGGGGGGTCGGAAACACCATATATTTT.